This TCR beta chain was sequenced in a study of T cell responses to AZD1222 COVID-19 vaccine (dated by TCRdb to the early 2020s). In terms of the full investigation: AZD1222 recipients given second doses at about 4 weeks or at about 12 weeks were pooled, since spike-specific TCR depth and breadth were not found to differ between the two schedules. TCR sequencing was performed for about 250 trial participants, of whom about 200 were given two doses of AZD1222 and around 26 were given two doses of MenACWY control vaccine. Trial participants were enrolled by age into 18-55, 56-69 and 70-plus year subgroups, with about 150, 27 and 61 TCR-sequenced participants respectively. General study outcomes and caveats: The whole spike protein was spanned by vaccine-associated CD4 TCRs, and dominant responses were seen in regions 160-218 and 743-854. In the small 56-69-year group, the increase in depth fell short of significance, most likely because of low power. After two AZD1222 doses, spike-specific TCR breadth and depth were significantly higher than at day 0 and than in MenACWY recipients. Conclusions about previously exposed vaccinees were limited because only six AZD1222 recipients were SARS-CoV-2 seropositive at baseline. Most participants were white British and females outnumbered males, and the authors suggested that clonal diversity may have been underestimated. Epitopes outside the regions mutated in the B.1.351 and B.1.1.7 variants were reportedly recognized by nearly half of the unique spike-specific TCRs. No day 14 peak-response samples were available, so repertoires were characterized only after the peak T cell response.

V sheds 4 bases and J sheds 4 bases, leaving 14 bases between their ends. CDR1 SGHNT and CDR2 YYREEE were looked up in the germline V gene (reference sequence). Spanning cysteine to phenylalanine, the CDR3 consists of 14 amino acids. CDR3 DNA only is kept here, 42 bases in frame from base 1. This clone was counted once. This receptor's antigen is unknown. One base away there is no much larger clone; base qualities are not given. The CDR3 regions of human TCRbeta chains were analyzed by immunosequencing. The original pipeline was this. Repertoire TCRs were checked for matches against a reference library of SARS-CoV-2-specific TCRs that had been generated using the MIRA antigen-specificity platform. Breadth was defined as the fraction of unique TCRs that were SARS-CoV-2-associated. Depth was defined as the fraction of total T cells that were SARS-CoV-2-associated. Using the MIRA data, each spike-specific TCR was mapped to the spike region that the TCR reacts to and placed in a CD4 or CD8 class. Log10-transformed breadth and depth values were compared by one-way ANOVA with Sidak's multiple comparisons tests. Entries here come from immuneACCESS through TCRdb and include only in-frame sequences with V and J called. Some clones fail to appear in such tables; in the studies checked, an unresolved V gene covers under half of the shortfall, and the cause of the remainder is unknown. Clonal size and the V and J genes are those of that table, whereas D and trimming came from the DNA. For this sample the table gives under 140,000 clones, of which roughly 85% were detected only once. The top ten hold roughly 3.2% of the sample.

The meaning of the sample's time point label: baseline before first vaccination. The vaccinee samples were drawn from two UK trials, COV001 and COV002, one of which was a single-blind randomized controlled phase 2/3 trial testing AZD1222 (ChAdOx1 nCoV-19) in healthy adults. For TCRbeta chain sequencing, PBMC samples from trial participants were taken at day 0 and at day 28 after the second dose. Sequencing used peripheral blood, obtained on day 0 of AZD1222 vaccination. The sequence was obtained from an adult in good health. Here the chain combines TRBV5-4 and TRBJ1-2; TRBD1 could be the D gene, as 5 bases match. The DNA sequence is as follows: TGTGCCAGCAGCGGATCGGGACGGGGCTATGGCTACACCTTC. The resulting protein is CASSGSGRGYGYTF.